This TCR beta chain was sequenced in a study of control samples from healthy donors and cancer patients. Profiled with immunoSEQ multiplex PCR; TCRdb holds only in-frame clones, not every one. Seen here are more than 95,000 clones, about 94% observed once, and the top ten hold roughly 2.6%. The CDR3 length is 14 residues. V trimming: 4 bases; J trimming: 4 bases; junction bases outside the gene matches: 6. Germline CDR1 is SNHLY and CDR2 is FYNNEI. This TCR was recovered from a man aged 25-45 years in good health. The genes are TRBV2 and TRBJ1-2; 7 bases are a match to TRBD1. Input material: blood. The chain's CDR3 is CASSVEQGVYGYTF. CDR3 nucleotide sequence: TGTGCCAGCAGTGTGGAGCAGGGGGTCTATGGCTACACCTTC.